A single sample is the source of the 23 T cell receptor beta chains below, sequenced in a study of blood T cell repertoires in COVID-19. Here immunoSEQ multiplex PCR was the method, and the copy in TCRdb shows in-frame clones only, minus some. This sample yields approximately 36,000 clones, of which almost 90% are seen a single time; 25% to 30% belongs to the top ten. The specimen sequenced was peripheral blood. These receptors were obtained from a man between 60 and 70 years old with active or convalescent COVID-19.

This chain joins TRBV28 and TRBJ2-4; D remains unclear. V lost 1 base and J lost 9, with 13 bases in between. CDR1 is MDHEN and CDR2 is SYDVKM in the germline V gene. CDR3 size: 14 residues. The CDR3 DNA reads as TGTGCCAGCAGTTTATTCCGCTCAAACGGCATTCAGTACTTC. Translated, it gives CASSLFRSNGIQYF.

The J gene is TRBJ1-5, the V gene TRBV6-6; 10 bases fit TRBD1. Germline CDR1 MNHNY, CDR2 SVGAGI (reference sequence). The CDR3 consists of 16 residues. The J segment lost 4 bases and the V segment lost 6 bases, leaving 9 bases of the junction unmatched. The CDR3 region is CASSERDRGINQPQHF. In DNA form, the CDR3 reads TGTGCCAGCAGCGAGAGGGACAGGGGCATAAATCAGCCCCAGCATTTT.

This chain links TRBV19 with TRBJ2-1; 13 bases match TRBD2. Germline CDR1 LNHDA, CDR2 SQIVND (reference sequence). After removal of 5 bases from V and 3 bases from J, the junction contained 1 base not matched to a gene. This CDR3 is built from 15 residues. CDR3 DNA: TGTGCCAGTAGTGGGACTAGCGGGGTCTACAATGAGCAGTTCTTC. This encodes CASSGTSGVYNEQFF.

The chain employs TRBV5-1 and TRBJ2-1, with a tentative D call TRBD2 (5 bases). Germline assignment: CDR1 SGHRS and CDR2 YFSETQ. This CDR3 contains 14 residues. V was clipped by 2 bases and J by 3 bases, with 9 bases between them. CDR3: CASSLAEIYNEQFF. CDR3 nucleotides: TGCGCCAGCAGCTTAGCGGAGATCTACAATGAGCAGTTCTTC. The full variable domain, in which reference TRBV5-1 and TRBJ2-1 provide the parts outside the CDR3, is KAGVTQTPRYLIKTRGQQVTLSCSPISGHRSVSWYQQTPGQGLQFLFEYFSETQRNKGNFPGRFSGRQFSNSRSEMNVSTLELGDSALYLCASSLAEIYNEQFFGPGTRLTVL.

The chain combines TRBV7-2 with TRBJ2-1; the match to TRBD2 covers 8 bases. The CDR3 consists of 15 residues. The J segment lost 8 bases and the V segment lost 1 base, leaving 7 bases of the junction unmatched. CDR1 and CDR2 from the germline V gene are SGHTA and FQGNSA. CDR3 sequence (DNA): TGTGCCAGCAGCTTAGTCGGGACTAGTGGCGATGAGCAGTTCTTC. This codes for CASSLVGTSGDEQFF.

The chain links TRBV7-9 to TRBJ2-2; D may be TRBD2 (6 bases). This CDR3 contains 13 residues. V shed 5 bases and J shed 5 bases, with 9 bases lying between them. The germline V gene encodes CDR1 SEHNR and CDR2 FQNEAQ (reference sequence). CDR3 sequence: CASSGRGTGELFF. CDR3 nucleotide sequence: TGTGCCAGCAGCGGACGGGGGACCGGGGAGCTGTTTTTT.

This clone was seen a single time. The gene calls are TRBV7-2 and TRBJ2-1; TRBD2 matches 11 bases. Per germline, CDR1 SGHTA and CDR2 FQGNSA. Trimming at V came to 1 base and at J to 5 bases, leaving 1 base not matched to a gene. The CDR3 contains 15 residues. CDR3 sequence reads: CASSLVLAGDNEQFF. The CDR3 nucleotides are TGTGCCAGCAGCTTAGTACTAGCGGGAGACAATGAGCAGTTCTTC. Full variable domain (missing parts from reference TRBV7-2 and TRBJ2-1): GAGVSQSPSNKVTEKGKDVELRCDPISGHTALYWYRQSLGQGLEFLIYFQGNSAPDKSGLPSDRFSAERTGGSVSTLTIQRTQQEDSAVYLCASSLVLAGDNEQFFGPGTRLTVL.

The V and J genes are TRBV18 and TRBJ1-2, with 9 bases identical to TRBD1. V shed 3 bases and J 8 bases; nucleotides not matched to a gene: 16. This CDR3 contains 17 residues. Germline-derived CDR1 and CDR2 are KGHSH and LQKENI. Here the CDR3 reads CASSPRQDRGFAEGYTF. The DNA for the CDR3 is TGTGCCAGCTCACCTAGGCAGGACAGGGGATTTGCGGAAGGCTACACCTTC.

This chain uses TRBV10-3 with TRBJ1-1; possibly TRBD1 for D (5 bases). The V end was cut by 4 bases, the J end by 5 bases, with 8 bases between. CDR3 length: 12 amino acids. CDR1 and CDR2 (germline): ENHRY, SYGVKD. This CDR3 is CAISAGGTEAFF. Here the CDR3 DNA reads TGTGCCATCAGTGCCGGGGGAACTGAAGCTTTCTTT.

This clone was detected only once. The rearrangement links TRBV5-1 to TRBJ2-7; 8 bases fit TRBD1. CDR1 and CDR2 (germline): SGHRS, YFSETQ. The CDR3 totals 16 residues. V shed 0 bases and J 2 bases; nucleotides not matched to a gene: 7. CDR3 DNA: TGCGCCAGCAGCTTGGCACCGAACAGGGGGGCCTACGAGCAGTACTTC. This codes for CASSLAPNRGAYEQYF.

This clone is a singleton in its sample. The chain joins TRBV28 to TRBJ2-3, with 9 nucleotides matching TRBD2. CDR3 length: 14 amino acids. Germline V lookup: CDR1 MDHEN, CDR2 SYDVKM. J lost 2 bases, V lost 4 bases, and 1 base had no gene match. The CDR3 DNA reads TGTGCCAGCAGTTCTAGCGGGACCACAGATACGCAGTATTTT. The encoded protein is CASSSSGTTDTQYF.

The chain recombines TRBV5-1 with TRBJ1-2; 8 bases are shared with TRBD1. Germline-derived CDR1 and CDR2 are SGHRS and YFSETQ. Trimming cost V 1 base and J 3 bases; bases outside gene matches: 5. The CDR3 runs 15 residues. In DNA form, the CDR3 reads TGCGCCAGCAGCTTGTTGGCAGGGGGCGACTATGGCTACACCTTC. It specifies CASSLLAGGDYGYTF.

The chain joins TRBV28 to TRBJ2-3; D remains unclear. The V and J ends lost 6 bases and 2 bases respectively, with 15 bases between them. Germline V gene lookup returns CDR1 MDHEN and CDR2 SYDVKM. This CDR3 spans 15 amino acids. The CDR3 is CASSLPARTTDTQYF. CDR3 nucleotide sequence: TGTGCCAGCAGCCTCCCAGCGAGAACCACAGATACGCAGTATTTT.

V and J are TRBV29-1 and TRBJ1-2; no firm D call. Trimming took 5 bases from V and 8 from J, leaving 12 bases between them. The CDR3 loop spans 11 amino acids. CDR1 is SQVTM and CDR2 is ANQGSEA in the germline V gene. CDR3 nucleotides: TGCAGCGTTTTAAGGTCGGGGGGCTACACCTTC. Protein sequence: CSVLRSGGYTF.

J is TRBJ1-1 and V is TRBV11-2; D remains ambiguous. Germline lookup yields CDR1 SGHAT and CDR2 FQNNGV. Trimming cost V 3 bases and J 1 base, with 9 bases left between them. The CDR3 is 14 residues long. DNA for the CDR3: TGTGCCAGCAGCTTCCGGGGAGCGAACACTGAAGCTTTCTTT. Translating gives CASSFRGANTEAFF.

The gene calls are TRBV24-1 and TRBJ1-2; 7 nucleotides match TRBD1. The CDR3 has 16 residues. Germline CDR1 reads KGHDR; CDR2 reads SFDVKD. V was clipped by 5 bases and J by 1 base; unmatched bases: 9. CDR3 in amino acids: CATSGRPGQLNYGYTF. In DNA form, the CDR3 reads TGTGCCACCAGTGGCCGACCGGGACAGCTTAACTATGGCTACACCTTC.

CDR3 DNA sequence: TGTGCCAGCAGTTTATTTAGCGGAGGGAAGGAGACCCAGTACTTC. Amino acid sequence: CASSLFSGGKETQYF. The chain links TRBV28 to TRBJ2-5; possible D gene TRBD2, 6 bases. V lost 1 base and J lost 5, with 14 bases in between. The CDR3 consists of 15 residues. In germline, CDR1 is MDHEN, CDR2 SYDVKM.

This chain links TRBV6-2 or TRBV6-3 with TRBJ2-1; tentatively, D is TRBD2 (5 bases). The CDR3 spans 16 residues. Germline V gene sequence: CDR1 MNHEY, CDR2 SVGEGT. V was trimmed by 5 bases and J by 0 bases, leaving 14 bases between them. The CDR3 sequence: CASSAGQRSSYNEQFF. As DNA, the CDR3 is TGTGCCAGCAGTGCCGGCCAGCGGAGCTCCTACAATGAGCAGTTCTTC.

The chain recombines TRBV5-1 with TRBJ1-1; no reliable D call. Germline V gives CDR1 SGHRS, CDR2 YFSETQ. The CDR3 contains 14 residues. Trimming cost V 0 bases and J 5 bases, with 11 bases left between them. The CDR3 spells CASSLGSGRTEAFF. The CDR3 region has the DNA TGCGCCAGCAGCTTGGGGTCCGGGAGGACTGAAGCTTTCTTT.

The chain joins TRBV2 to TRBJ1-3, with D unclear. This CDR3 is built from 14 residues. With 4 bases removed from V and 0 bases from J, the gap between germline ends came to 7 bases. Per germline, CDR1 SNHLY and CDR2 FYNNEI. This CDR3 reads CASSVSGSGNTIYF. Written as DNA, the CDR3 is TGTGCCAGCAGTGTCAGCGGCTCTGGAAACACCATATATTTT. The full variable domain, its missing parts supplied by reference TRBV2 and TRBJ1-3, is EPEVTQTPSHQVTQMGQEVILRCVPISNHLYFYWYRQILGQKVEFLVSFYNNEISEKSEIFDDQFSVERPDGSNFTLKIRSTKLEDSAMYFCASSVSGSGNTIYFGEGSWLTVV.

J is TRBJ1-6 and V is TRBV18; no definite D call. CDR3 length: 16 amino acids. V shed 4 bases and J shed 7 bases, with 17 bases lying between them. CDR1 is KGHSH, CDR2 LQKENI, per germline. The CDR3 DNA sequence: TGTGCCAGCTCACATCGTGACACGTACCTAAATTCACCCCTCCACTTT. Protein product: CASSHRDTYLNSPLHF.

This chain joins TRBV11-1 and TRBJ1-5; 8 bases fit TRBD1. With V trimmed by 5 bases and J by 7 bases, 7 bases remained unmatched. The CDR3 has 14 residues. CDR1 is SGHAT and CDR2 is FQDESV in the germline V gene (reference sequence). CDR3 sequence (DNA): TGTGCCAGCAGCCAGGACAGGGATGGACAGCCCCAGCATTTT. Translation: CASSQDRDGQPQHF.

The J gene is TRBJ2-3, the V gene TRBV12-3 or TRBV12-4; D is possibly TRBD1 (6 bases). With 11 bases removed from V and 5 bases from J, the gap between germline ends came to 17 bases. This CDR3 comprises 13 residues. In nucleotides, the CDR3 is TGTGCCTCCTCGAGGGGGTTGATAGATACGCAGTATTTT. Translating gives CASSRGLIDTQYF.